This T cell receptor (beta chain) was sequenced in a study of blood T cell repertoires in COVID-19. The wider study: Acute and convalescent COVID-19 samples came from the United States, Italy and Spain. PBMCs, B-cell-depleted T cells, or T cells were the source of the cDNA or gDNA that made up the material.

This CDR3 has 16 residues. Germline values: CDR1 SGHDN, CDR2 FVKESK. Trimming removed 0 bases at V and 4 bases at J, with 14 bases between. In the authors' workflow: Amplification of reference gene primers provided the estimated nucleated cell counts. The data were produced by immunoSEQ multiplex PCR, yet TCRdb's version contains in-frame clones alone and is incomplete. Clone size and the V and J calls come from that table; the DNA yielded D and trimming. The sample lists 140,000 to 150,000 clones; about 82% were seen once. The TCR was taken from a woman aged 40-49 years with active or convalescent COVID-19. Material: peripheral blood. This chain uses TRBV14 with TRBJ2-3, with a possible D match to TRBD2 (5 bases). The CDR3 sequence is CASSQEWLKGADTQYF. The CDR3, as DNA: TGTGCCAGCAGCCAAGAGTGGCTTAAGGGAGCAGATACGCAGTATTTT.